This TCR beta chain came from a study of cytomegalovirus exposure and HLA in healthy donors. Deletions cut 1 base from V and 8 bases from J, with 20 bases between. The CDR3 extends over 16 amino acids. Germline V gene data show CDR1 as SGHTA and CDR2 as FQGNSA. These donors, healthy bone marrow donors, were studied. PCR employed 60 Vbeta and 13 Jbeta primers. Sequencing was performed with immunoSEQ multiplex PCR; in TCRdb, only in-frame clones are kept and a portion is missing. The sample has 150,000 to 250,000 clones; approximately 78% are singletons. Study findings and constraints: Reports indicate that TCR beta sequences accurately predicted the HLA-A and HLA-B alleles of most subjects. While the bulk of TCR sequences proved rare, some public TCRs turned up in many donors. The majority of CMV-associated TCR beta chains were reported as apparently HLA-restricted in a later analysis.

Regarding this clone: What it recognizes is unknown.

The chain uses TRBV7-2 and TRBJ1-2, with D maybe TRBD1 (5 bases). The sequencing input was PBMCs. The TCR was taken from a woman between 50 and 59 years old in good health and CMV-seropositive. The CDR3 reads CASSLGGGVGKRGYTF. DNA of the CDR3: TGTGCCAGCAGCTTAGGGGGCGGGGTAGGGAAGCGGGGCTACACCTTC.